These T cell receptor beta chains were read from a single sample in a study of blood T cell repertoires in COVID-19. The data were produced by immunoSEQ multiplex PCR, yet TCRdb's version contains in-frame clones alone and is incomplete. Seen here are about 230,000 clones, approximately 86% observed once, and the top ten hold over 0.95%. Sequenced input: peripheral blood. These receptors came from a woman under 40 with COVID-19, enrolled during active disease. Both conserved end residues are part of each CDR3. The order of the fields is D gene, clone size, J gene, V gene, CDR3 DNA, CDR3 protein. The D gene is left open where the match is weak. Part of the rows lack a size; the others show once, few, many or a class for expanded clones.

d_gene: TRBD1; abundance: few; j_gene: TRBJ1-6; v_gene: TRBV5-4; CDR3nt: TGTGCCAGCAGCCGACAGGGGAATTCACCCCTCCACTTT; CDR3aa: CASSRQGNSPLHF
d_gene: TRBD2; abundance: NA; j_gene: TRBJ2-1; v_gene: TRBV5-4; CDR3nt: TGTGCCAGCAGCTCGGGACTAGCGGGAGTTGGCTCCTACAATGAGCAGTTCTTC; CDR3aa: CASSSGLAGVGSYNEQFF
d_gene: NA; abundance: NA; j_gene: TRBJ2-7; v_gene: TRBV7-8; CDR3nt: TGTGCCAGCAGCTTACAGAGGGACAAAGGGGCCCCCGAGCAGTACTTC; CDR3aa: CASSLQRDKGAPEQYF
d_gene: NA; abundance: few; j_gene: TRBJ2-2; v_gene: TRBV10-3; CDR3nt: TGTGCCATCAGTGACAGGGCAGGCACCGGGGAGCTGTTTTTT; CDR3aa: CAISDRAGTGELFF
d_gene: TRBD1; abundance: NA; j_gene: TRBJ2-7; v_gene: TRBV5-5; CDR3nt: TGTGCCAGCAGCTTGTTATGGGGACAGGGGAACGAGCAGTACTTC; CDR3aa: CASSLLWGQGNEQYF
d_gene: NA; abundance: NA; j_gene: TRBJ2-2; v_gene: TRBV18; CDR3nt: TGTGCCAGCTCACCAACAGGGAGTCCCTCCGGGGAGCTGTTTTTT; CDR3aa: CASSPTGSPSGELFF
d_gene: NA; abundance: NA; j_gene: TRBJ2-4; v_gene: TRBV21-1; CDR3nt: TGTGCCAGCAGCAAAGGGGGCAGGGCCCCGGCTCTAGCCAAAAACATTCAGTACTTC; CDR3aa: CASSKGGRAPALAKNIQYF
d_gene: TRBD2; abundance: NA; j_gene: TRBJ2-6; v_gene: TRBV7-9; CDR3nt: TGTGCCAGCAGCTTAAGGACTAGCGGGGGACTCTCTGGGGCCAACGTCCTGACTTTC; CDR3aa: CASSLRTSGGLSGANVLTF
d_gene: NA; abundance: NA; j_gene: TRBJ1-2; v_gene: TRBV6-2/TRBV6-3; CDR3nt: TGTGCCAGCAGTAAGCAGGGAAAGGATGGCTACACCTTC; CDR3aa: CASSKQGKDGYTF
d_gene: TRBD2; abundance: NA; j_gene: TRBJ2-7; v_gene: TRBV4-3; CDR3nt: TGCGCCAGCAGCCAAGTAACTAGCGGGGCCAGCTCCTACGAGCAGTACTTC; CDR3aa: CASSQVTSGASSYEQYF
d_gene: NA; abundance: NA; j_gene: TRBJ2-7; v_gene: TRBV4-1; CDR3nt: TGCGCCAGCAGCCAAGATCTGGACAGAGTCCTGAGCTCCTACGAGCAGTACTTC; CDR3aa: CASSQDLDRVLSSYEQYF
d_gene: NA; abundance: NA; j_gene: TRBJ2-1; v_gene: TRBV28; CDR3nt: TGTGCCAGCAGTTCCCTAGGGGTGAGCTCCTACAATGAGCAGTTCTTC; CDR3aa: CASSSLGVSSYNEQFF
d_gene: NA; abundance: NA; j_gene: TRBJ1-5; v_gene: TRBV5-4; CDR3nt: TGTGCCAGCAGCTTAGGGTTCCGGACAGGCAATCAGCCCCAGCATTTT; CDR3aa: CASSLGFRTGNQPQHF
d_gene: TRBD2; abundance: NA; j_gene: TRBJ2-2; v_gene: TRBV7-2; CDR3nt: TGTGCCAGCAGCTCTAGCGGGAGTTACACCGGGGAGCTGTTTTTT; CDR3aa: CASSSSGSYTGELFF
d_gene: TRBD1; abundance: NA; j_gene: TRBJ2-2; v_gene: TRBV10-3; CDR3nt: TGTGCCGTCGGACAGGGCACCGGGGAGCTGTTTTTT; CDR3aa: CAVGQGTGELFF
d_gene: TRBD2; abundance: NA; j_gene: TRBJ2-3; v_gene: TRBV7-3; CDR3nt: TGTGCCAGCAGCTTCCGACTAGCGGGAGGCACAGATACGCAGTATTTT; CDR3aa: CASSFRLAGGTDTQYF
d_gene: TRBD1; abundance: NA; j_gene: TRBJ1-2; v_gene: TRBV6-5; CDR3nt: TGTGCCAGCAGTTTGCAGGGGGACTATGGCTACACCTTC; CDR3aa: CASSLQGDYGYTF
d_gene: NA; abundance: NA; j_gene: TRBJ1-1; v_gene: TRBV9; CDR3nt: TGTGCCAGCAGCGCGGGGGGCACTGAAGCTTTCTTT; CDR3aa: CASSAGGTEAFF
d_gene: NA; abundance: NA; j_gene: TRBJ1-2; v_gene: TRBV11-2; CDR3nt: TGTGCCAGCAGCTTAGGTCTACTACACTATGGCTACACCTTC; CDR3aa: CASSLGLLHYGYTF
d_gene: TRBD2; abundance: once; j_gene: TRBJ2-3; v_gene: TRBV24-1; CDR3nt: TGTGCCACCAGTGATCGTACTAGCGGGGGGGCAGATACGCAGTATTTT; CDR3aa: CATSDRTSGGADTQYF
d_gene: NA; abundance: NA; j_gene: TRBJ2-5; v_gene: TRBV5-6; CDR3nt: TGTGCCAGCAGCGTTGACAGCCAAGAGACCCAGTACTTC; CDR3aa: CASSVDSQETQYF
d_gene: TRBD2; abundance: NA; j_gene: TRBJ2-5; v_gene: TRBV6-1; CDR3nt: TGTGCCAGCAGTGACACTAGCGGGAGGGCCGTGGAGACCCAGTACTTC; CDR3aa: CASSDTSGRAVETQYF
d_gene: TRBD1; abundance: NA; j_gene: TRBJ2-4; v_gene: TRBV5-4; CDR3nt: TGTGCCAGCAGCTTGGGGACAGGGGTAGCCAAAAACATTCAGTACTTC; CDR3aa: CASSLGTGVAKNIQYF
d_gene: NA; abundance: NA; j_gene: TRBJ1-4; v_gene: TRBV6-6; CDR3nt: TGTGCCAGCAGTACCGGACAGCCTAATGAAAAACTGTTTTTT; CDR3aa: CASSTGQPNEKLFF
d_gene: TRBD1; abundance: NA; j_gene: TRBJ1-5; v_gene: TRBV5-1; CDR3nt: TGCGCCAGCAGCCCAGGACAGGGGGATCCCGGCAATCAGCCCCAGCATTTT; CDR3aa: CASSPGQGDPGNQPQHF
d_gene: NA; abundance: NA; j_gene: TRBJ1-5; v_gene: TRBV6-6; CDR3nt: TGTGCCAGCAGTGACAACAATCAGCCCCAGCATTTT; CDR3aa: CASSDNNQPQHF
d_gene: NA; abundance: once; j_gene: TRBJ2-1; v_gene: TRBV5-1; CDR3nt: TGCGCCAGCAGCCGCGGGTCTCCGTCATATAACAATGAGCAGTTCTTC; CDR3aa: CASSRGSPSYNNEQFF
d_gene: TRBD2; abundance: few; j_gene: TRBJ2-2; v_gene: TRBV6-4; CDR3nt: TGTGCCAGCAGTGAAAAGACTAGCGGACTTAACACCGGGGAGCTGTTTTTT; CDR3aa: CASSEKTSGLNTGELFF
d_gene: NA; abundance: many; j_gene: TRBJ2-1; v_gene: TRBV29-1; CDR3nt: TGCAGCGTTGAGAGATCGGGTGACAATGAGCAGTTCTTC; CDR3aa: CSVERSGDNEQFF
d_gene: NA; abundance: NA; j_gene: TRBJ2-2; v_gene: TRBV12-2; CDR3nt: TGTGCAAGTCGCTTAGCACTCCGGGACAGGTTAACCGGGGAGCTGTTTTTT; CDR3aa: CASRLALRDRLTGELFF
d_gene: TRBD1; abundance: NA; j_gene: TRBJ2-5; v_gene: TRBV3-1/TRBV3-2; CDR3nt: TGTGCCAGCAGCCAAGGGGTGTTGAGGGACAGGGCCCAAGAGACCCAGTACTTC; CDR3aa: CASSQGVLRDRAQETQYF
d_gene: TRBD1; abundance: NA; j_gene: TRBJ2-7; v_gene: TRBV7-6; CDR3nt: TGTGCCAGCAGCTCCGGGACAGGCTACGAGCAGTACTTC; CDR3aa: CASSSGTGYEQYF
d_gene: NA; abundance: NA; j_gene: TRBJ1-3; v_gene: TRBV2; CDR3nt: TGTGCCAGCAGCCAGGCCACCTCTGGAAACACCATATATTTT; CDR3aa: CASSQATSGNTIYF
d_gene: TRBD1; abundance: NA; j_gene: TRBJ1-1; v_gene: TRBV2; CDR3nt: TGTGCCAGCAGGGGGGACAGAGCTGAAGCTTTCTTT; CDR3aa: CASRGDRAEAFF
d_gene: NA; abundance: NA; j_gene: TRBJ1-1; v_gene: TRBV9; CDR3nt: TGTGCCAGCAGCGGGGGGACTTCGAACACTGAAGCTTTCTTT; CDR3aa: CASSGGTSNTEAFF